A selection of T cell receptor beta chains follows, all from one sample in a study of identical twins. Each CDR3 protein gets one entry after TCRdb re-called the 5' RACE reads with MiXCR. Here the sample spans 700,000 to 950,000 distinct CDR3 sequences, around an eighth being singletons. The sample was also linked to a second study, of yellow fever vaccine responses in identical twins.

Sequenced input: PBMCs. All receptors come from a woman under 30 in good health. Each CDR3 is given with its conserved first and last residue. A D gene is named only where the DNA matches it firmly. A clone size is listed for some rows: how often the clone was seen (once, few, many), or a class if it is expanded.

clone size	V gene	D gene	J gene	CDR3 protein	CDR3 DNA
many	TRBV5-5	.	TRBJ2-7	CASSLWTDLYEQYF	TGTGCCAGCAGCTTGTGGACAGACCTTTACGAGCAGTACTTC
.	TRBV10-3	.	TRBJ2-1	CAIDPVGGSSYNEQFF	TGTGCCATCGACCCTGTTGGAGGGAGCTCCTACAATGAGCAGTTCTTC
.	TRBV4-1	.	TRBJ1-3	CASSQDWMGNTPGNTIYF	TGCGCCAGCAGCCAAGATTGGATGGGCAACACCCCAGGAAACACCATATATTTT
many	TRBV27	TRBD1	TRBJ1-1	CASSTTGVGTEAFF	TGTGCCAGCAGCACCACAGGGGTGGGTACTGAAGCTTTCTTT
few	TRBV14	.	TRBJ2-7	CASAPGPLGWYF	TGTGCCAGCGCACCCGGGCCCCTGGGTTGGTACTTC
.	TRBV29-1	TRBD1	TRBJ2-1	CSVDGTGGLYNEQFF	TGCAGCGTTGACGGGACAGGGGGCCTTTACAATGAGCAGTTCTTC
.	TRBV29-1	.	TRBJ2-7	CSVSGGTSTYEQYF	TGCAGCGTTTCAGGGGGGACCTCAACCTACGAGCAGTACTTC
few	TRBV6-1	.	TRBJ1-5	CASSESQGNQPQHF	TGTGCCAGCAGTGAATCACAGGGCAATCAGCCCCAGCATTTT
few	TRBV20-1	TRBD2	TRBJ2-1	CSARGPGLAGVNEQFF	TGCAGTGCTAGAGGGCCGGGACTAGCGGGAGTAAATGAGCAGTTCTTC
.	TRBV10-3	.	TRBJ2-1	CAISHLDHKFYEQFF	TGTGCCATCAGCCACCTAGACCACAAGTTTTATGAGCAGTTCTTC
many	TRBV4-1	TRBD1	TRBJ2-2	CASSRTGSTGELFF	TGCGCCAGCAGCCGGACAGGGTCCACCGGGGAGCTGTTTTTT
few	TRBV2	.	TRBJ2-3	CASSSGRADTQYF	TGTGCCAGCAGTTCCGGCCGAGCCGATACGCAGTATTTT
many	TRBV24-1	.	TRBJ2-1	CATSAYNEQFF	TGTGCCACCAGCGCCTACAATGAGCAGTTCTTC
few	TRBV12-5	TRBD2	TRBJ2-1	CASGWVAGAYNEQFF	TGTGCTAGTGGTTGGGTAGCGGGAGCGTACAATGAGCAGTTCTTC
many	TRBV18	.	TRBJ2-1	CASSPPNQVGYNEQFF	TGTGCCAGCTCACCACCTAATCAGGTGGGCTACAATGAGCAGTTCTTC
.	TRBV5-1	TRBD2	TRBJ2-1	CASSSGTSGRAGSYNEQFF	TGCGCCAGCAGCTCCGGGACTAGCGGGAGGGCGGGGTCCTACAATGAGCAGTTCTTC